These T cell receptor beta chains were read from a single sample in a study of Graves' ophthalmopathy and Graves' hyperthyroidism. One entry per CDR3 protein results from TCRdb running MiXCR on the multiplex PCR reads. The table lists 600,000 to 650,000 distinct CDR3 sequences, roughly 20% of them singletons. The source material was peripheral blood. The receptors stem from a woman aged 18-29 years with stable Graves' hyperthyroidism. Some clones in this sample may be carry-over from other donors' samples. CDR3s include the opening cysteine and the closing phenylalanine or tryptophan. The D gene is left open where the match is weak. Rows may omit the clone size; those that give it use once, few, many or a size class.

>few|12|.|TRBJ1-5|TRBV20-1
CSARVLNQPQHF
TGCAGTGCTAGAGTCCTTAATCAGCCCCAGCATTTT
>.|13|.|TRBJ1-1|TRBV28
CASSAGSGTEAFF
TGTGCCAGCAGTGCGGGGTCGGGCACTGAAGCTTTCTTT
>.|18|.|TRBJ1-6|TRBV6-5
CASSHIRPGSSYNSPLHF
TGTGCCAGCAGTCACATCAGGCCCGGGAGCTCCTATAATTCACCCCTCCACTTT
>many|13|.|TRBJ1-1|TRBV2
CASSPYGHTEAFF
TGTGCCAGCAGCCCATACGGACACACTGAAGCTTTCTTT
>many|13|.|TRBJ1-1|TRBV5-1
CASSSGGGLPAFF
TGCGCCAGCAGCTCGGGGGGGGGGCTTCCCGCTTTCTTT
>many|17|.|TRBJ2-3|TRBV15
CATSRDGTQRGADTQYF
TGTGCCACCAGCAGAGATGGGACCCAGCGCGGGGCGGATACGCAGTATTTT
>.|15|TRBD1|TRBJ2-5|TRBV20-1
CSAFEWDRGHETQYF
TGCAGTGCTTTCGAATGGGACAGGGGGCATGAGACCCAGTACTTC
>.|13|.|TRBJ1-2|TRBV30
CAWSRGWIRGYTF
TGTGCCTGGAGTCGGGGGTGGATACGTGGCTACACCTTC
>many|13|.|TRBJ2-5|TRBV6-2/TRBV6-3
CASVRGNQETQYF
TGTGCCAGCGTCCGGGGGAACCAAGAGACCCAGTACTTC
>.|15|.|TRBJ1-2|TRBV18
CASSPQSTGNYGYTF
TGTGCCAGCTCACCCCAATCGACAGGAAACTATGGCTACACCTTC
>many|13|.|TRBJ1-1|TRBV6-1
CASRIQGITEAFF
TGTGCCAGCAGAATACAGGGTATTACTGAAGCTTTCTTT
>few|13|.|TRBJ2-7|TRBV19
CASSTRAASEQYF
TGTGCCAGTAGTACTCGGGCCGCCTCTGAGCAGTACTTC
>once|17|.|TRBJ1-1|TRBV5-1
CASSLAMMGQGHTEAFF
TGCGCCAGCAGCTTGGCGATGATGGGACAAGGTCACACTGAAGCTTTCTTT
>many|16|TRBD1|TRBJ2-5|TRBV4-1
CASSHPMGQGEETQYF
TGCGCCAGCAGCCACCCGATGGGACAGGGAGAGGAGACCCAGTACTTC
>many|13|.|TRBJ1-5|TRBV19
CASSTRVNQPQHF
TGTGCCAGTAGTACCCGGGTCAATCAGCCCCAGCATTTT
>.|15|TRBD1|TRBJ1-2|TRBV6-1
CASNLGGQGPYGYTF
TGTGCCAGCAATCTTGGGGGACAGGGGCCCTATGGCTACACCTTC
>.|13|.|TRBJ2-7|TRBV19
CASSIRTDYEQYF
TGTGCCAGTAGTATCCGGACAGACTACGAGCAGTACTTC
>.|17|TRBD2|TRBJ2-3|TRBV20-1
CSARETSGSTSTDTQYF
TGCAGTGCTAGAGAGACTAGCGGGTCTACTAGCACAGATACGCAGTATTTT
>many|15|.|TRBJ1-1|TRBV6-4
CASSDWGVANTEAFF
TGTGCCAGCAGTGACTGGGGGGTGGCGAACACTGAAGCTTTCTTT
>many|12|.|TRBJ1-1|TRBV28
CASSLLGTEAFF
TGTGCCAGCAGCTTATTAGGCACTGAAGCTTTCTTT
>few|17|.|TRBJ2-7|TRBV6-2/TRBV6-3
CASSPTNDHPRSYEQYF
TGTGCCAGCAGCCCCACCAATGACCACCCCCGATCCTACGAGCAGTACTTC
>many|16|.|TRBJ1-5|TRBV12-3/TRBV12-4
CASSFSLGYSNQPQHF
TGTGCCAGCAGTTTCTCTTTGGGGTATAGCAATCAGCCCCAGCATTTT
>many|16|.|TRBJ1-6|TRBV4-1
CASSHHTGTRNSPLHF
TGCGCCAGCAGCCATCATACCGGGACCAGAAATTCACCCCTCCACTTT
>.|13|TRBD1|TRBJ1-1|TRBV2
CACSLGGTGEAFF
TGTGCCTGCAGTCTAGGGGGGACAGGGGAAGCTTTCTTT
>.|14|TRBD1|TRBJ1-1|TRBV12-3/TRBV12-4
CASSSPGQGVKAFF
TGTGCCAGCAGTTCCCCTGGACAGGGTGTAAAAGCTTTCTTT
>.|12|.|TRBJ2-5|TRBV6-4
CASSEARLALYF
TGTGCCAGCAGTGAAGCGCGGCTGGCGCTGTACTTC
>.|16|.|TRBJ1-2|TRBV4-1
CASSQEWGGNNYGYTF
TGCGCCAGCAGCCAAGAGTGGGGGGGAAATAACTATGGCTACACCTTC
>many|17|TRBD1|TRBJ1-1|TRBV11-1
CASSLVGQGGFWTEAFF
TGTGCCAGCAGCTTAGTGGGACAGGGGGGTTTTTGGACTGAAGCTTTCTTT
>many|19|.|TRBJ1-2|TRBV11-3
CASSLRGGTGRREDYGYTF
TGTGCCAGCAGCTTGAGGGGGGGTACCGGTCGTCGTGAGGACTATGGCTACACCTTC
>.|17|TRBD1|TRBJ2-5|TRBV4-2
CASSQESAGTGEETQYF
TGTGCCAGCAGCCAAGAGTCGGCCGGGACAGGGGAAGAGACCCAGTACTTC
>many|14|.|TRBJ1-1|TRBV10-3
CAISVGWSDTEAFF
TGTGCCATCAGTGTGGGGTGGTCGGACACTGAAGCTTTCTTT
>few|15|.|TRBJ2-5|TRBV28
CASSPGARDSYTQYF
TGTGCCAGCAGCCCAGGGGCGCGGGACTCATACACCCAGTACTTC
>many|15|.|TRBJ1-6|TRBV6-5
CASSYSRVSNSPLHF
TGTGCCAGCAGTTACTCGAGGGTTTCGAATTCACCCCTCCACTTT
>many|14|TRBD1|TRBJ1-6|TRBV30
CAWNRQGVSSPLHF
TGTGCCTGGAATAGACAGGGGGTTAGTTCACCCCTCCACTTT
>.|14|.|TRBJ1-1|TRBV12-3/TRBV12-4
CASSSHSRNTEAFF
TGTGCCAGCAGTTCGCATAGTAGAAACACTGAAGCTTTCTTT
>.|15|TRBD2|TRBJ2-5|TRBV27
CASSSGTSGRETQYF
TGTGCCAGCAGTTCCGGGACTAGCGGGAGGGAGACCCAGTACTTC
>many|16|.|TRBJ1-1|TRBV5-1
CASSVIRGRGNTEAFF
TGCGCCAGCAGCGTCATCCGGGGCAGGGGGAACACTGAAGCTTTCTTT
>.|15|TRBD2|TRBJ2-2|TRBV12-5
CASGPLAGGTGELFF
TGTGCTAGTGGTCCCTTAGCGGGGGGGACCGGGGAGCTGTTTTTT
>.|13|.|TRBJ2-5|TRBV4-1
CASSQDRLTIQYF
TGCGCCAGCAGCCAAGATCGGTTAACGATCCAGTACTTC
>many|19|TRBD1|TRBJ1-3|TRBV6-2/TRBV6-3
CASSYDVRDSGNSGNTIYF
TGTGCCAGCAGTTACGACGTCCGGGACAGCGGCAACTCTGGAAACACCATATATTTT
>many|16|TRBD1|TRBJ1-5|TRBV6-2/TRBV6-3
CASSSPDRGRGQPQHF
TGTGCCAGCAGTTCCCCGGACAGGGGAAGAGGTCAGCCCCAGCATTTT
>many|16|.|TRBJ2-7|TRBV29-1
CSVEDRGDRSSYEQYF
TGCAGCGTTGAAGATCGGGGGGACAGGAGCTCCTACGAGCAGTACTTC
>.|13|TRBD1|TRBJ1-2|TRBV2
CASSTGADYGYTF
TGTGCCAGCAGTACAGGGGCCGACTATGGCTACACCTTC
>many|17|.|TRBJ1-1|TRBV30
CAWTWGWGRRKKTEAFF
TGTGCCTGGACGTGGGGATGGGGGCGCCGGAAAAAGACTGAAGCTTTCTTT
>many|14|.|TRBJ2-5|TRBV20-1
CSARGRRPLITQYF
TGCAGTGCTAGAGGTCGACGACCCCTTATCACCCAGTACTTC
>many|12|.|TRBJ1-1|TRBV6-1
CASSQGSPEAFF
TGTGCCAGCAGCCAGGGGAGCCCTGAAGCTTTCTTT
>.|13|.|TRBJ1-1|TRBV20-1
CSALGPENTEAFF
TGCAGTGCTCTCGGGCCAGAAAACACTGAAGCTTTCTTT
>.|14|.|TRBJ1-2|TRBV9
CASSGDGDGYGYTF
TGTGCCAGCAGCGGGGACGGGGATGGATATGGCTACACCTTC
>many|16|.|TRBJ2-7|TRBV13
CASSPRRGGSSYEQYF
TGTGCCAGCAGTCCAAGGCGCGGCGGTAGCTCCTACGAGCAGTACTTC
>many|15|TRBD2|TRBJ2-5|TRBV29-1
CSVEVAGGLKETQYF
TGCAGCGTTGAAGTAGCGGGGGGCCTAAAAGAGACCCAGTACTTC
>.|13|.|TRBJ1-5|TRBV7-9
CASSTQKNQPQHF
TGTGCCAGCAGCACCCAAAAAAATCAGCCCCAGCATTTT
>many|15|.|TRBJ2-2|TRBV19
CASTSRDGDTGELFF
TGTGCCAGTACTTCCCGGGACGGAGACACCGGGGAGCTGTTTTTT
>few|12|.|TRBJ1-1|TRBV6-1
CAVQGRSTEAFF
TGTGCCGTACAGGGTCGTAGCACTGAAGCTTTCTTT
>.|15|TRBD2|TRBJ2-5|TRBV11-2
CASSLVGLGQETQYF
TGTGCCAGCAGCTTAGTGGGACTAGGTCAAGAGACCCAGTACTTC
>many|16|TRBD1|TRBJ2-2|TRBV19
CASTPSGGGGTGELFF
TGTGCCAGTACCCCGTCAGGGGGTGGGGGCACCGGGGAGCTGTTTTTT
>many|17|.|TRBJ1-6|TRBV12-3/TRBV12-4
CASSLIAGPLYNSPLHF
TGTGCCAGCAGTTTAATCGCAGGGCCACTATATAATTCACCCCTCCACTTT
>.|15|.|TRBJ2-2|TRBV6-4
CASSDSRGDTGELFF
TGTGCCAGCAGTGACTCCCGGGGAGACACCGGGGAGCTGTTTTTT
>few|14|TRBD1|TRBJ1-5|TRBV5-1
CASSIRGGDQPQHF
TGCGCCAGCAGCATCAGGGGGGGGGATCAGCCCCAGCATTTT
>many|13|.|TRBJ1-2|TRBV5-6
CASSPGAEDGYTF
TGTGCCAGCAGCCCAGGGGCGGAAGATGGCTACACCTTC
>.|14|.|TRBJ2-7|TRBV6-5
CASSYDTTAYEQYF
TGTGCCAGCAGTTACGACACTACCGCCTACGAGCAGTACTTC